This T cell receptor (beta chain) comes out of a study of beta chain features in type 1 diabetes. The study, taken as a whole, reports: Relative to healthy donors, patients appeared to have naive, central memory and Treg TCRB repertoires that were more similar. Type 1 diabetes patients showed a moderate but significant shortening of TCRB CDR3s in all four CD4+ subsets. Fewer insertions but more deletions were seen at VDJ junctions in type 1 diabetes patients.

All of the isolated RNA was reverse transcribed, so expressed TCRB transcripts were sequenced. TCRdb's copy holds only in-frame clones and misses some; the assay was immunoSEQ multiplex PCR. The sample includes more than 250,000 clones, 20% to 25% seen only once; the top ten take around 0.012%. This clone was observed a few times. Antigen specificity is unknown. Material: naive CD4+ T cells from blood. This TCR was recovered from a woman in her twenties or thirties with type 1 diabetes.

CDR3 sequence: CSVDPLVLYEQYF. In DNA, the CDR3 is TGCAGCGTTGACCCCTTGGTTCTATACGAGCAGTACTTC. The chain recombines TRBV29-1 with TRBJ2-7; D uncertain. Germline V CDR1 and CDR2: SQVTM, ANQGSEA. The CDR3 has 13 amino acids. V lost 3 bases, J lost 4 bases, and 13 bases lay in between.